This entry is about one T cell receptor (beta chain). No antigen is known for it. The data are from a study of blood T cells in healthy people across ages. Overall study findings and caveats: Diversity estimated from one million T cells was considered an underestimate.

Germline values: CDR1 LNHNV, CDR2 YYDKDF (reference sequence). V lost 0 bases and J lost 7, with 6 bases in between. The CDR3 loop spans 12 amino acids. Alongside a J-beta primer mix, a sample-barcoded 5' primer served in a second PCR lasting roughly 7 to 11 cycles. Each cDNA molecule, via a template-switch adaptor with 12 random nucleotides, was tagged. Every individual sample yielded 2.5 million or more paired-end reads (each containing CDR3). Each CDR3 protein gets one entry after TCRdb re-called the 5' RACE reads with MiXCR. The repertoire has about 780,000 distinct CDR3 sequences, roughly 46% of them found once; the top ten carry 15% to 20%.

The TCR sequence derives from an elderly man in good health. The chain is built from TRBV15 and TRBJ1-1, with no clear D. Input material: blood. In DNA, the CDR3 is TGTGCCACCAGCAGAGAGGTGGGTGAAGCTTTCTTT. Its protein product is CATSREVGEAFF.